The rows below give T cell receptor beta chains drawn from one sample of a study of beta chain features in type 1 diabetes. Method: immunoSEQ multiplex PCR; TCRdb's copy keeps in-frame clones and lacks some. The sample has approximately 150,000 clones, 10% seen once. Sequenced: naive CD4+ T cells from blood. Every receptor here comes from a man younger than 35 in good health. Each CDR3 is given with its conserved first and last residue. The order of the fields is V gene, D gene, clone size, J gene, CDR3 length, CDR3 DNA, CDR3 protein. D genes are given only for firm matches. Size is omitted from some rows. Given values are once, few, many or a class for expanded clones.

TRBV7-8,TRBD1,NA,TRBJ1-2,15,TGTGCCAGCAGCTGGGGACAGGGGGTCGACTATGGCTACACCTTC,CASSWGQGVDYGYTF
TRBV7-8,NA,NA,TRBJ2-7,15,TGTGCCAGCAGCTTAGACCGGCAGGGCGCCTACGAGCAGTACTTC,CASSLDRQGAYEQYF
TRBV6-1,NA,NA,TRBJ2-2,15,TGTGCCAGCATCTGGGAGGGGGGGTACACCGGGGAGCTGTTTTTT,CASIWEGGYTGELFF
TRBV27,TRBD1,NA,TRBJ1-5,14,TGTGCCAGCAGGATCGACAGGGGCGATCAGCCCCAGCATTTT,CASRIDRGDQPQHF
TRBV7-8,TRBD2,few,TRBJ2-3,14,TGTGCCAGCAGCCAGCGGGGGGTCACAGATACGCAGTATTTT,CASSQRGVTDTQYF
TRBV4-1,NA,NA,TRBJ2-2,15,TGCGCCAGCAGCCAGGCCCCCGGACAGACCGGGGAGCTGTTTTTT,CASSQAPGQTGELFF
TRBV14,NA,NA,TRBJ2-7,16,TGTGCCAGCAGCCAAGTGCGGGGAGGGGGTTCCTACGAGCAGTACTTC,CASSQVRGGGSYEQYF
TRBV11-1,TRBD1,NA,TRBJ2-3,16,TGTGCCAGCAGTCACCTGACAGGGGTCGGCACAGATACGCAGTATTTT,CASSHLTGVGTDTQYF
TRBV4-2,NA,many,TRBJ2-5,18,TGTGCCAGCAGCCAAGCCCCGTCGGTCCGGACGGGGGAGGAGACCCAGTACTTC,CASSQAPSVRTGEETQYF
TRBV5-8,TRBD1,many,TRBJ2-2,13,TGTGCCAGCAGGCGACAGGGTTCCGGGGAGCTGTTTTTT,CASRRQGSGELFF
TRBV6-5,TRBD1,once,TRBJ1-3,15,TGTGCCAGCAGGGGACAGGGGGCGCCTGGAAACACCATATATTTT,CASRGQGAPGNTIYF
TRBV25-1,NA,few,TRBJ1-5,15,TGTGCCAGCAGTGGCACCGGAGGGGGCAATCAGCCCCAGCATTTT,CASSGTGGGNQPQHF
TRBV4-3,TRBD2,few,TRBJ2-7,15,TGCGCCAGCAGCCAAGTTCTAGCGGGGACCTACGAGCAGTACTTC,CASSQVLAGTYEQYF
TRBV7-2,NA,once,TRBJ1-1,13,TGTGCCAGCAGCCACGACAGAAACACTGAAGCTTTCTTT,CASSHDRNTEAFF
TRBV29-1,NA,few,TRBJ2-1,12,TGCAGCGTTGACTACCGGGGAAATGAGCAGTTCTTC,CSVDYRGNEQFF
TRBV20-1,NA,few,TRBJ2-7,11,TGCAGTGCCGGACAACCCTACGAGCAGTACTTC,CSAGQPYEQYF
TRBV28,TRBD2,NA,TRBJ2-3,18,TGTGCCAGCAGTCCCCCCCGGCTAGCGGGGGGGCAGTCAGATACGCAGTATTTT,CASSPPRLAGGQSDTQYF
TRBV30,TRBD1,NA,TRBJ1-5,15,TGTGCCTGGAGTTATCGACAGGGGAACAATCAGCCCCAGCATTTT,CAWSYRQGNNQPQHF
TRBV7-2,TRBD1,few,TRBJ1-5,15,TGTGCCAGCAGCTTAGATTCAGGGGGCCTACAGCCCCAGCATTTT,CASSLDSGGLQPQHF
TRBV7-2,TRBD2,NA,TRBJ2-5,15,TGTGCCAGCAGCTTAGTTGGCGGGGGCCAAGAGACCCAGTACTTC,CASSLVGGGQETQYF
TRBV9,NA,NA,TRBJ2-2,13,TGTGCCAGCAGCGGAAGAGGTCCGGGGGAGCTGTTTTTT,CASSGRGPGELFF